This T cell receptor beta chain was observed in a study of blood T cell repertoires in COVID-19. Looking at the study overall: Specimens from acute and convalescent COVID-19 originated in the United States, Italy and Spain. T cells, B-cell-depleted T cells, or PBMCs supplied cDNA or gDNA.

The table came from immunoSEQ multiplex PCR; TCRdb's copy has only in-frame clones and leaves some out. The top ten clones hold approximately 10% of a sample with approximately 170,000 clones, roughly 80% of them seen once. The germline V gene has CDR1 MRHNA and CDR2 SNTAGT. V lost 2 bases, J lost 5 bases, and 10 bases stayed unmatched. The CDR3 totals 17 residues. The rearrangement links TRBV6-4 to TRBJ2-1; 9 bases agree with TRBD1. This clonotype was sampled from a man between 65 and 80 years old with active or convalescent COVID-19. The source material was peripheral blood. Written as DNA, the CDR3 is TGTGCCAGCAGTGACAGAAACAGGGGGCGCGGGAACAATGAGCAGTTCTTC. It codes for CASSDRNRGRGNNEQFF.